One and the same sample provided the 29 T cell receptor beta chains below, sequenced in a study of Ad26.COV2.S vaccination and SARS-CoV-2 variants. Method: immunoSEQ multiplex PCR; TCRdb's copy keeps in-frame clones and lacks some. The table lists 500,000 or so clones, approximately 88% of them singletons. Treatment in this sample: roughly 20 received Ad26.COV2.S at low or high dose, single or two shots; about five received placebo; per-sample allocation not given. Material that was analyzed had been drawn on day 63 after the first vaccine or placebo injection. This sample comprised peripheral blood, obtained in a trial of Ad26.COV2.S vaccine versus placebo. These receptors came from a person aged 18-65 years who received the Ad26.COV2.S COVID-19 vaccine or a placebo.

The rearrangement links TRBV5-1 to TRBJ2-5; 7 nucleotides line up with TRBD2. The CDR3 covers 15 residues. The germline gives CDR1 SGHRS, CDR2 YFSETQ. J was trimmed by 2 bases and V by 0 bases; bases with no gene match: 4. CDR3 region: CASSLDGRPQETQYF. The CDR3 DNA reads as TGCGCCAGCAGCTTGGACGGGAGGCCGCAAGAGACCCAGTACTTC.

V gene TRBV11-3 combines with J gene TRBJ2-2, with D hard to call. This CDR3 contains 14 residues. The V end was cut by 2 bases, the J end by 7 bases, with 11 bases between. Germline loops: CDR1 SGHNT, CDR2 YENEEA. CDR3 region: CASSLRAGGGELFF. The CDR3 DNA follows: TGTGCCAGCAGCTTACGGGCAGGCGGCGGGGAGCTGTTTTTT.

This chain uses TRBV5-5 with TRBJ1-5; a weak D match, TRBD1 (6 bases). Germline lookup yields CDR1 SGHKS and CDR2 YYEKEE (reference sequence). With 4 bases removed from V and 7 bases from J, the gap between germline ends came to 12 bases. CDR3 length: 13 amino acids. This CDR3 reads CASSPTGWQPQHF. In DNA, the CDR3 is TGTGCCAGCAGCCCGACAGGTTGGCAGCCCCAGCATTTT.

The CDR3, as DNA: TGTGCCTGTCAGCGTACTCCGGGACTAGCGGGACTAAGCACAGATACGCAGTATTTT. Its protein is CACQRTPGLAGLSTDTQYF. V is TRBV30 and J is TRBJ2-3, with TRBD2 matching over 13 bases. Germline CDR1 and CDR2: GTSNPN and SVGIG (reference sequence). The CDR3 has 19 residues. V shed 6 bases and J 0 bases; nucleotides not matched to a gene: 15.

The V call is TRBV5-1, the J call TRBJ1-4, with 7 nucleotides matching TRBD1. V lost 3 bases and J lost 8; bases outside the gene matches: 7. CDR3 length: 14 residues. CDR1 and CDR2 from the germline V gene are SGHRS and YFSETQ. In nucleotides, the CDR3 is TGCGCCAGCAGCTCAGGGGGGGCGTTGGAAAAACTGTTTTTT. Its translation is CASSSGGALEKLFF.

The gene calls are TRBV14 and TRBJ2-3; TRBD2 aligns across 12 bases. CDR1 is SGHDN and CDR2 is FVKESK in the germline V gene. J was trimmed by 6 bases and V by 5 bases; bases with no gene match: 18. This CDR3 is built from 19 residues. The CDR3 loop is CASSSTGPTSGRGGDTQYF. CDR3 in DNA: TGTGCCAGCAGCTCCACCGGCCCGACTAGCGGGAGAGGAGGGGATACGCAGTATTTT.

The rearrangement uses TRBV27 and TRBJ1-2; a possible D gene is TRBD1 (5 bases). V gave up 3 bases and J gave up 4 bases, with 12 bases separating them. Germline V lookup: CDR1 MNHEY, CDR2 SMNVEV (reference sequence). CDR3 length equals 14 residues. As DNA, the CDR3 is TGTGCCAGCAGTTTGTCTTGGGGCAGCTATGGCTACACCTTC. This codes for CASSLSWGSYGYTF.

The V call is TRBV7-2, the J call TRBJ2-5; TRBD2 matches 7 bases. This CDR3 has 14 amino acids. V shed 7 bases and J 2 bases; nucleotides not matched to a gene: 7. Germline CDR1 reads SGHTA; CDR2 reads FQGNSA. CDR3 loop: CASTEGGLQETQYF. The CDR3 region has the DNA TGTGCCAGCACCGAGGGAGGGCTTCAAGAGACCCAGTACTTC.

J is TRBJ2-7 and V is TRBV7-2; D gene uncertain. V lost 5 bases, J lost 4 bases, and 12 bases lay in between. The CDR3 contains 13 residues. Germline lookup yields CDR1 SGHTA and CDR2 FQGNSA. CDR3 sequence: CASSLVGRYEQYF. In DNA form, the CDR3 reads TGTGCCAGCAGCCTAGTCGGGCGATACGAGCAGTACTTC.

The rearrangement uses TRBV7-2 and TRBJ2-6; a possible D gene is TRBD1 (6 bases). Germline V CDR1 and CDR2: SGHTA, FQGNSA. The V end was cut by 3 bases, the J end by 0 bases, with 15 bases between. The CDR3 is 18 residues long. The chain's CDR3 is CASSLALTGISGANVLTF. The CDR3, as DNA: TGTGCCAGCAGCTTGGCGCTGACAGGAATCTCTGGGGCCAACGTCCTGACTTTC.

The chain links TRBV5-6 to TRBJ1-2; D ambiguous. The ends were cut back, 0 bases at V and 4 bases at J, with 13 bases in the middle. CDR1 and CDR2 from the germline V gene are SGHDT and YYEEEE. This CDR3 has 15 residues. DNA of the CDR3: TGTGCCAGCAGCTTGGCAGGCAGAGGAATCTATGGCTACACCTTC. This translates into CASSLAGRGIYGYTF.

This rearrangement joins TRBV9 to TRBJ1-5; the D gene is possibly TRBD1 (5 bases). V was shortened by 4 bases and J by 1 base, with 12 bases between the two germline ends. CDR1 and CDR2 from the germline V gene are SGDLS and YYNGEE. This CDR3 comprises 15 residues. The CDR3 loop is CASSPLGGSNQPQHF. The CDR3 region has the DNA TGTGCCAGCAGCCCTCTCGGGGGGAGCAATCAGCCCCAGCATTTT.

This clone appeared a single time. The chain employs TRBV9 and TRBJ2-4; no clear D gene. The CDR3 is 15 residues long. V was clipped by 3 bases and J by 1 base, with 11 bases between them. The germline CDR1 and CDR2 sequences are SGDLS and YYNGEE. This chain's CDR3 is CASSESAGAKNIQYF. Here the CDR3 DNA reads TGTGCCAGCAGCGAGAGTGCCGGGGCCAAAAACATTCAGTACTTC.

CDR3 bases: TGTGCCACCAGCAGAGGACTTGGGACAGGGGTCGACAATGAGCAGTTCTTC. It codes for CATSRGLGTGVDNEQFF. This rearrangement joins TRBV15 to TRBJ2-1, with TRBD1 identical over 10 bases. Per germline, CDR1 LNHNV and CDR2 YYDKDF (reference sequence). V lost 1 base and J lost 5; bases outside the gene matches: 8. The CDR3 contains 17 residues.

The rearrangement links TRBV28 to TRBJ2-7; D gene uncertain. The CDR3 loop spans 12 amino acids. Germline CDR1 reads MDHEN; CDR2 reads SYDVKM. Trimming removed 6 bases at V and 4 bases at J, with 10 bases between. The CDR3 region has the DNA TGTGCCAGCAGGGGTTCCAGATACGAGCAGTACTTC. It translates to CASRGSRYEQYF.

This CDR3 is CASSSRTGVGEQFF. For the CDR3, the DNA is TGTGCCAGCAGTTCAAGGACAGGGGTGGGGGAGCAGTTCTTC. The chain combines TRBV2 with TRBJ2-1, with 9 bases that match TRBD1. CDR3 length: 14 residues. From germline, CDR1 is SNHLY and CDR2 FYNNEI. J gave up 10 bases and V 5 bases, and 9 bases lay outside the gene matches. The variable domain in full, with the rest retrieved from reference TRBV2 and TRBJ2-1, is EPEVTQTPSHQVTQMGQEVILRCVPISNHLYFYWYRQILGQKVEFLVSFYNNEISEKSEIFDDQFSVERPDGSNFTLKIRSTKLEDSAMYFCASSSRTGVGEQFFGPGTRLTVL.

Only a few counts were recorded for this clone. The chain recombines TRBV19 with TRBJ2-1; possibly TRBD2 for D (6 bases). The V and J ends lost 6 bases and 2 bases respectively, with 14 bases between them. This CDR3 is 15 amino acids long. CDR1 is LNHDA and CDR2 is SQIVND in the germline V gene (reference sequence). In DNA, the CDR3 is TGTGCCAGTAGCGGGGGTAGCGGTGCCTACAATGAGCAGTTCTTC. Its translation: CASSGGSGAYNEQFF.

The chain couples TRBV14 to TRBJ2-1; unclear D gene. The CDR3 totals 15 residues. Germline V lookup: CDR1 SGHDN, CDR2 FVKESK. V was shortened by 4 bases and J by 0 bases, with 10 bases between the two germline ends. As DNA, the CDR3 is TGTGCCAGCAGCCGAGACCTGAGCTCCTACAATGAGCAGTTCTTC. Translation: CASSRDLSSYNEQFF.

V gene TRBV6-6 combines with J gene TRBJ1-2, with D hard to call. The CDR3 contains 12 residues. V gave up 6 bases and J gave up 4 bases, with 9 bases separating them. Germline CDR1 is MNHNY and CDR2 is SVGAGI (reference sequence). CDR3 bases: TGTGCCAGCAGCCCAGGCACCTATGGCTACACCTTC. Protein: CASSPGTYGYTF.

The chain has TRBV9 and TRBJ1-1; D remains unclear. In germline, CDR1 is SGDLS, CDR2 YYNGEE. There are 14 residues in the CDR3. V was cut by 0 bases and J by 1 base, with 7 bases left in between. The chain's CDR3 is CASSVEERNTEAFF. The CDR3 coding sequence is TGTGCCAGCAGCGTAGAGGAGAGGAACACTGAAGCTTTCTTT.

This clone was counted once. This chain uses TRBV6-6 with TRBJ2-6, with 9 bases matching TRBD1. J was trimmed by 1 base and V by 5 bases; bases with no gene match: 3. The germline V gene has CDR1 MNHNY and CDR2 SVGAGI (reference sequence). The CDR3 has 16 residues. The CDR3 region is CASSTGTGSGANVLTF. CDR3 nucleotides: TGTGCCAGCAGTACCGGGACAGGGTCTGGGGCCAACGTCCTGACTTTC.

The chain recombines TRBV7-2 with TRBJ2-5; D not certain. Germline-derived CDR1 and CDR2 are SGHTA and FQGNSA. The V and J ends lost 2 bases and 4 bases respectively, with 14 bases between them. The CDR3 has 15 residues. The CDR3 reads CASSLIEMIGETQYF. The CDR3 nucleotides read TGTGCCAGCAGCTTAATTGAGATGATAGGAGAGACCCAGTACTTC. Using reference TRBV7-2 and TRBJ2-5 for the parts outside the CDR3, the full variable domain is GAGVSQSPSNKVTEKGKDVELRCDPISGHTALYWYRQSLGQGLEFLIYFQGNSAPDKSGLPSDRFSAERTGGSVSTLTIQRTQQEDSAVYLCASSLIEMIGETQYFGPGTRLLVL.

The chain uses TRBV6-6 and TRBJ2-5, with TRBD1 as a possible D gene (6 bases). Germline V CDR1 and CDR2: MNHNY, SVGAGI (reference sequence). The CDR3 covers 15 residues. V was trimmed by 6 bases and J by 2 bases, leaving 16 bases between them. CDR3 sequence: CASSTVGQKQETQYF. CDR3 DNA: TGTGCCAGCAGCACCGTAGGACAGAAACAAGAGACCCAGTACTTC.

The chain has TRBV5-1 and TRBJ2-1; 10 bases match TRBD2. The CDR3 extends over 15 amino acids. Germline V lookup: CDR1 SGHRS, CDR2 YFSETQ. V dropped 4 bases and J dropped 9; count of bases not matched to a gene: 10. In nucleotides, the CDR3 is TGCGCCAGCAGCCCCGAGACTAGCGGGTGGCGTGAGCAGTTCTTC. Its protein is CASSPETSGWREQFF.

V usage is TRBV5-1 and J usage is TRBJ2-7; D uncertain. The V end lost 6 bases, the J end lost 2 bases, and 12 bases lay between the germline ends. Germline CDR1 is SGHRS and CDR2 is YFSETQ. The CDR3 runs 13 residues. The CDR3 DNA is TGCGCCAGCAATCTGGACGGCACCTACGAGCAGTACTTC. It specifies CASNLDGTYEQYF.

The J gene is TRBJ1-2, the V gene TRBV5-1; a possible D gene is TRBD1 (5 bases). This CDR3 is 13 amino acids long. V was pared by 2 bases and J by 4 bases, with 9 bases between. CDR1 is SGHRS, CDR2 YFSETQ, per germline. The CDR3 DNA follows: TGCGCCAGCAGCTTCGAGAGGGGCTATGGCTACACCTTC. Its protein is CASSFERGYGYTF.

This chain's CDR3 is CASSIGPPYEQYF. CDR3 DNA: TGTGCCAGCAGCATCGGCCCACCTTACGAGCAGTACTTC. This sequence joins TRBV7-2 and TRBJ2-7; unclear D gene. In germline, CDR1 is SGHTA, CDR2 FQGNSA. This CDR3 is 13 amino acids long. The V end was cut by 5 bases, the J end by 4 bases, with 12 bases between.

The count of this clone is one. The DNA for the CDR3 is TGTGCCAGCAGGCTCATAGCGGCACAAGAGACCCAGTACTTC. Its protein is CASRLIAAQETQYF. The gene calls are TRBV6-6 and TRBJ2-5; the D gene is possibly TRBD2 (6 bases). Germline assignment: CDR1 MNHNY and CDR2 SVGAGI (reference sequence). The CDR3 consists of 14 residues. The V and J ends lost 6 bases and 2 bases respectively, with 13 bases between them.

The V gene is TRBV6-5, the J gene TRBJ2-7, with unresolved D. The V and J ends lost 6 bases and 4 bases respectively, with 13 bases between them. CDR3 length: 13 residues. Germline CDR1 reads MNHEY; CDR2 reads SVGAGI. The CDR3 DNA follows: TGTGCCAGCAGCTCCGGGCGGTCTTACGAGCAGTACTTC. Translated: CASSSGRSYEQYF.